This T cell receptor (beta chain) was profiled in a study of regulatory T cells in long-lasting Graves disease (dated by TCRdb to about 2021). About the investigation overall: Persistent Graves' disease was defined as persistently positive TSH receptor autoantibodies together with antithyroid drug treatment for over 5 years. Persistent Graves' disease patients were compared with newly diagnosed Graves' disease patients by peripheral blood TCR sequencing and RNA sequencing. The study took place in China and was registered as a clinical trial. TCR sequencing covered around 13 persistent and 20 or so newly diagnosed Graves' disease patients, approximately 33 samples in total. Antithyroid drugs had been taken for roughly 10 years on average by persistent Graves' disease patients in the clinical cohort. The study at large found these results: The small sample size was acknowledged by the authors as a limitation that may reduce accuracy. More public clonotypes were shared among persistent patients (around 3,000) than among newly diagnosed patients (roughly 1,000). Preferential use of TRBV28, TRBJ1-2 and TRBJ2-5 was observed in persistent disease, whereas TRBV20-1 and TRBJ2-1 were favored in newly diagnosed disease. The study examined only peripheral blood because the primary lesion, thyroid tissue, could not be accessed. Sequencing and analysis were restricted to the TCR beta chain. Lower TCR Shannon entropy and fewer highly expanded clones were observed in persistent Graves' disease patients than in newly diagnosed patients, which suggested clonal expansion.

The time point label on this specimen signifies: persistent/refractory GD, antithyroid drugs over 5 years with positive TRAb. For both TCR sequencing and RNA sequencing, RNA was extracted from PBMCs using TRIzol. Graves' disease was diagnosed according to American Thyroid Association guidelines. Patients were recruited from an endocrinology department in Xi'an, China. Each patient gave approximately 9 milliliters of peripheral blood, collected in an EDTA anticoagulant tube. Ficoll Paque Plus density gradient separation was used to isolate PBMCs, and no further T cell sorting was done. RNA quality was checked with an Agilent 2100 Bioanalyzer and agarose gel, and concentration with a NanoDrop 2000. Library preparation employed multiplex PCR. Instrument on record: Illumina HiSeq 4000. To build TCR beta libraries, CDR3 regions were amplified by Arm-PCR using iRepertoire HTBI primers. Before sequencing, the PCR products went through gel purification. The authors' analysis ran thus. Gene usage analysis of CDR3 amino acid clonotypes used the roughly 62 TRBV and approximately 13 TRBJ segments found across samples. COPE and FqMerger were used to merge the filtered high-quality paired reads into contigs. Contigs were aligned with BLAST to IMGT TRBV, TRBD and TRBJ reference genes, and CDR3 was defined per IMGT. Any clonotype with a frequency above 0.1% was counted as a highly expanded clone. Repertoire diversity was measured by Shannon entropy, and V-J evenness by the Gini coefficient. Clonotypes shared by more than one individual were considered public. TCRdb reanalyzed the raw reads on its own, using fastp at Q25 for trimming and MiXCR for clone calling, and kept in-frame beta chains. Records with the same CDR3 protein are collapsed into one entry carrying the most frequent genes and DNA. The V and J calls and clone size come from TCRdb's table, not from the authors' own analysis. The sample records 700,000 or so distinct CDR3 sequences, around 30% of which are singletons. Clones ranked in the top ten supply around 42% of the sample.

V is trimmed back by 2 bases and J by 1 base, and the junction contains 7 bases that no gene match accounts for. Sequences DFQATT (CDR1) and SNEGSKA (CDR2) are obtained from the germline V gene (reference sequence). The CDR3 sequence holds 17 residues, the cysteine and phenylalanine included. Only the CDR3 DNA stays, 51 bases, in frame from base 1. This clonotype has a handful of counts. Its antigen has not been determined. Base qualities were left out, and no much larger clone turns up one base away. This receptor was obtained from a female donor with Graves disease. The chain was built from TRBV20-1 and TRBJ2-2, with 10 bases matching TRBD1. The sequences come from peripheral blood mononuclear cells (PBMCs), collected when the disease was refractory, from a patient treated with antithyroid drugs. The DNA is TGCAGTGCTAGAAAGCGGACAGGGGGAGTGAACACCGGGGAGCTGTTTTTT. It is translated as CSARKRTGGVNTGELFF.